This T cell receptor (beta chain) was sequenced in a study of response to subunit inactivated influenza vaccine. J was trimmed by 7 bases and V by 7 bases; bases with no gene match: 12. The CDR3 totals 14 residues. Germline CDR1 and CDR2: DFQATT and SNEGSKA (reference sequence). TCRdb reprocessed the RT-PCR reads via MiXCR and lists one record per CDR3 protein. The sample lists approximately 530,000 distinct CDR3 sequences, 13% seen once, with around 12% in the top ten. This clonotype was seen at least ten times. The chain joins TRBV20-1 to TRBJ2-7; 11 bases match TRBD2. The TCR originated in a man in his fifties or sixties who received an inactivated influenza vaccine. The source was PBMCs from blood, collected more than 35 days after vaccination. The CDR3 DNA follows: TGCAGTGTTATGACTAGCGGGATCTTGCGGGAGCAGTACTTC. The encoded protein is CSVMTSGILREQYF.